Here is one T cell receptor beta chain with its context. The sample is drawn from a study of blood T cell repertoires in COVID-19. As for the study in general: Whether acute or convalescent, the COVID-19 samples came from the United States, Italy and Spain.

As originally analysed: By means of reference gene primer amplification, nucleated cell counts were estimated. This table comes from immunoSEQ multiplex PCR, and its TCRdb copy is limited to in-frame clones, with some not included. V and J calls and clone size come straight from that table; D and trimming were deduced from the DNA. The repertoire has 55,000 to 75,000 clones, around 87% of them found once; the top ten carry approximately 8%. Material: peripheral blood. This clonotype originated in a man in his fifties or sixties with active COVID-19.

The CDR3 coding sequence is TGTGCCAGCAGCTCCGACAGGGCTCGCGGCACCGGGGAGCTGTTTTTT. Translating it yields CASSSDRARGTGELFF. The chain carries TRBV7-3 and TRBJ2-2; 7 bases agree with TRBD1. The CDR3 consists of 16 residues. Trimming cost V 4 bases and J 4 bases; bases outside gene matches: 9. Looked up from germline, CDR1 is SGHTA and CDR2 is FQGTGA.